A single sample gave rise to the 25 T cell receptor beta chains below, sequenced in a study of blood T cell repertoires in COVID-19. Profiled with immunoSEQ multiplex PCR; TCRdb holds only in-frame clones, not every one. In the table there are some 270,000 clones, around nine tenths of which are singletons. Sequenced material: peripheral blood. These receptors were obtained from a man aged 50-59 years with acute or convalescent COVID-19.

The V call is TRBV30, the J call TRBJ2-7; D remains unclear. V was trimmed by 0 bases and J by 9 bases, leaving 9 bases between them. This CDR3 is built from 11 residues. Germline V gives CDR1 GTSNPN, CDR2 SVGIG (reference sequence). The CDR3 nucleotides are TGTGCCTGGAGTGTACTGTTCCTGCAGTACTTC. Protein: CAWSVLFLQYF.

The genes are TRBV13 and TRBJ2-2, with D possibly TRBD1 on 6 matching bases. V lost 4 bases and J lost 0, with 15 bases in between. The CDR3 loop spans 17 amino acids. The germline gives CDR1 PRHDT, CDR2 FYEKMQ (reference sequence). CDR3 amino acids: CASSSPRDTPNTGELFF. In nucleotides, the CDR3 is TGTGCCAGCAGCTCCCCCCGGGACACCCCGAACACCGGGGAGCTGTTTTTT.

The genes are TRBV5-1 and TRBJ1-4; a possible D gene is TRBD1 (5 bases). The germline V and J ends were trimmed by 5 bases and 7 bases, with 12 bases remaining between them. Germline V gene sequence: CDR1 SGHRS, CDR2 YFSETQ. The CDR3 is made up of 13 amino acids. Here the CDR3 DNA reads TGCGCCAGCAGTGGGGCGTTTTCTGAAAAACTGTTTTTT. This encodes CASSGAFSEKLFF.

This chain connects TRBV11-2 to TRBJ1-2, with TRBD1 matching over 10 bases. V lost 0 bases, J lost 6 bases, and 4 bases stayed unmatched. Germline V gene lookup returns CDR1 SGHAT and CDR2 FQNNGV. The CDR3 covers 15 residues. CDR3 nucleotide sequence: TGTGCCAGCAGCTTAGATTCGACAGGGGGCGATGGCTACACCTTC. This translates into CASSLDSTGGDGYTF.

CDR3 region: CASSDPGQLYGYTF. CDR3 coding DNA: TGTGCCAGCAGTGACCCGGGACAGCTCTATGGCTACACCTTC. The chain employs TRBV2 and TRBJ1-2; TRBD1 agrees at 7 bases. The CDR3 contains 14 residues. Germline values: CDR1 SNHLY, CDR2 FYNNEI. V gave up 3 bases and J gave up 4 bases; unmatched junction bases: 5.

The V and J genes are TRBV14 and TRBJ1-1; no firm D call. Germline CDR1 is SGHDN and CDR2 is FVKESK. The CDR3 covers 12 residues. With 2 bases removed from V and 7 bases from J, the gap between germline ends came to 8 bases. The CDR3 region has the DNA TGTGCCAGCAGCCAATCACACCTTGAAGCTTTCTTT. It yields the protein CASSQSHLEAFF.

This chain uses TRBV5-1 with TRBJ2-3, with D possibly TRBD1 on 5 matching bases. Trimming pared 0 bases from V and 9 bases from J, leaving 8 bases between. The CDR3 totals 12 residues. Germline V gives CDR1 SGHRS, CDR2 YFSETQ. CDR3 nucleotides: TGCGCCAGCAGCTTGGAGGCAGGGACGCAGTATTTT. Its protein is CASSLEAGTQYF.

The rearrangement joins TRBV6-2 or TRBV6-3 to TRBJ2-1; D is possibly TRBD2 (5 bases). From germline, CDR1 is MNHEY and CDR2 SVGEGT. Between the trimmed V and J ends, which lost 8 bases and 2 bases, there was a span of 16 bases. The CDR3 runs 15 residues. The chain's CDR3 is CASGSDSHPYNEQFF. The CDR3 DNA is TGTGCCAGCGGTTCGGACTCCCACCCCTACAATGAGCAGTTCTTC.

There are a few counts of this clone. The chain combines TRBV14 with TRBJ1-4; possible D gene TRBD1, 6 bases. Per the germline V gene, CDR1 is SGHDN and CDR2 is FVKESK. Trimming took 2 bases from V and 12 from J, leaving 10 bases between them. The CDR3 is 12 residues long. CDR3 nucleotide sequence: TGTGCCAGCAGCCAACAGGGGCCGGAACTGTTTTTT. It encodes CASSQQGPELFF.

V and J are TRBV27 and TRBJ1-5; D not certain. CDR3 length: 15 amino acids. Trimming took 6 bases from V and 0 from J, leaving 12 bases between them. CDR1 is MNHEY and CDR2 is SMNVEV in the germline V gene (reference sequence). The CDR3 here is CASSKAGYSNQPQHF. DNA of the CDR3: TGTGCCAGCAGCAAAGCGGGATATAGCAATCAGCCCCAGCATTTT.

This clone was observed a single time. The CDR3 protein is CAWSGYRANTEAFF. For the CDR3, the DNA is TGTGCCTGGAGTGGGTACAGGGCGAACACTGAAGCTTTCTTT. The J gene is TRBJ1-1, the V gene TRBV30, with D tentatively TRBD1 (6 bases). The germline V and J ends were trimmed by 1 base and 1 base, with 10 bases remaining between them. CDR1 is GTSNPN and CDR2 is SVGIG in the germline V gene (reference sequence). The CDR3 runs 14 residues.

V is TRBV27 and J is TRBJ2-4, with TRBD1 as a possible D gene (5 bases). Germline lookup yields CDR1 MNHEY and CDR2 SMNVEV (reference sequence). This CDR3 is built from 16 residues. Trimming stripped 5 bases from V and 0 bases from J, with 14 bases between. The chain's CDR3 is CASSDRQGRAKNIQYF. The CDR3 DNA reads TGTGCCAGCAGTGACCGTCAGGGTAGAGCCAAAAACATTCAGTACTTC.

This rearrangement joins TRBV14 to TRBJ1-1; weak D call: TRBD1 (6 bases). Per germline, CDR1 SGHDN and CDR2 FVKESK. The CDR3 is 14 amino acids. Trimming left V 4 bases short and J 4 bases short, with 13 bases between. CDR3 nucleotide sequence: TGTGCCAGCAGCCGACGCCGGGACACCACTGAAGCTTTCTTT. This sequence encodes CASSRRRDTTEAFF.

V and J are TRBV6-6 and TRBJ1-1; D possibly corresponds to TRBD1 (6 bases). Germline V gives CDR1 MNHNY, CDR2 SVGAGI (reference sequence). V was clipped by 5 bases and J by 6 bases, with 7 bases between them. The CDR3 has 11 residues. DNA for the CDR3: TGTGCCAGCAGTCGGACAGCTGAAGCTTTCTTT. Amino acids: CASSRTAEAFF.

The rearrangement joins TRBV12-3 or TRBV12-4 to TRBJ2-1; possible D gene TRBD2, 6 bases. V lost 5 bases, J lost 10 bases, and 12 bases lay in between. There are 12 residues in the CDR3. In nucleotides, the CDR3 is TGTGCCAGCAGTCAGGAGGGTGGGGAGCAGTTCTTC. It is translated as CASSQEGGEQFF.

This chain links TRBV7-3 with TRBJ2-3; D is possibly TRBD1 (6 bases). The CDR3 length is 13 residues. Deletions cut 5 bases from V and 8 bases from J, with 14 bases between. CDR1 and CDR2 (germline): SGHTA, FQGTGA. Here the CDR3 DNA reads TGTGCCAGCAGCCCCGAGGACAGAAGTACGCAGTATTTT. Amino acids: CASSPEDRSTQYF.

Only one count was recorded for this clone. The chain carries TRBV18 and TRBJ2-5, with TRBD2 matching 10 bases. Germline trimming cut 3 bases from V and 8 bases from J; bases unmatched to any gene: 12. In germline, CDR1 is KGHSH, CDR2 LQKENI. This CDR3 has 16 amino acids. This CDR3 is CASSPKLAGLMETQYF. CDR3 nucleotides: TGTGCCAGCTCACCCAAACTAGCGGGGTTGATGGAAACCCAGTACTTC.

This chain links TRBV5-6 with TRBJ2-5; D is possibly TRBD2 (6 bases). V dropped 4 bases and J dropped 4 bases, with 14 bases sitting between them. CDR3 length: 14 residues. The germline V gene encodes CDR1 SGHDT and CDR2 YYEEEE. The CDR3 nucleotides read TGTGCCAGCAGCACCCCCGGGGGTGGAGAGACCCAGTACTTC. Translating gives CASSTPGGGETQYF.

The CDR3: CASSPIDREDGYTF. The CDR3 DNA follows: TGTGCCAGCAGTCCCATCGACAGGGAGGATGGCTACACCTTC. The chain carries TRBV25-1 and TRBJ1-2; the match to TRBD1 covers 7 bases. This CDR3 has 14 residues. The ends lost 5 bases at V and 6 bases at J; junction bases unmatched: 9. The V gene's germline CDR1 is MGHDK and CDR2 SYGVNS.

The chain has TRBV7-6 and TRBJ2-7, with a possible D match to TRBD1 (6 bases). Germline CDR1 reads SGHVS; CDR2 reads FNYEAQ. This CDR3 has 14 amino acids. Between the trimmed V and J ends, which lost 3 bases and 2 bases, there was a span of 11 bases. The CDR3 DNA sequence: TGTGCCAGCAGCTTGACGACAGGAGCCTACGAGCAGTACTTC. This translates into CASSLTTGAYEQYF. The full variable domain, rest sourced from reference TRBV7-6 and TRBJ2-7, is GAGVSQSPRYKVTKRGQDVALRCDPISGHVSLYWYRQALGQGPEFLTYFNYEAQQDKSGLPNDRFSAERPEGSISTLTIQRTEQRDSAMYRCASSLTTGAYEQYFGPGTRLTVT.

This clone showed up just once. CDR3 in amino acids: CASSLNSDSSGNTIYF. CDR3 DNA sequence: TGTGCCAGCAGTTTAAACTCTGATAGCTCTGGAAACACCATATATTTT. The chain uses TRBV27 and TRBJ1-3, with no clear D. Germline V gene sequence: CDR1 MNHEY, CDR2 SMNVEV (reference sequence). V shed 2 bases and J shed 0 bases, with 11 bases lying between them. This CDR3 has 16 amino acids.

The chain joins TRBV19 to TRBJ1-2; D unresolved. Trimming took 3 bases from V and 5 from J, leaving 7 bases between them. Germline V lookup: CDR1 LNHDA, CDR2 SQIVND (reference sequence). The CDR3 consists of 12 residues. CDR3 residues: CASSISEYGYTF. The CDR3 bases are TGTGCCAGTAGTATCTCTGAGTATGGCTACACCTTC.

In DNA, the CDR3 is TGTGCCAGCAGCCCTTTCGGACTAGCGGGGGGCCCCGACACAGATACGCAGTATTTT. This sequence encodes CASSPFGLAGGPDTDTQYF. The gene calls are TRBV11-3 and TRBJ2-3; 14 bases agree with TRBD2. V lost 5 bases, J lost 2 bases, and 12 bases stayed unmatched. The CDR3 is 19 residues long. Germline CDR1 reads SGHNT; CDR2 reads YENEEA.

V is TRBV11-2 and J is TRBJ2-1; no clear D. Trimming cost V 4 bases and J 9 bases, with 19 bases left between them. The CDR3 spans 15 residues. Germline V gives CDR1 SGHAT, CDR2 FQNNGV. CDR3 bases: TGTGCCAGCAGCTCCTCTGGAACAGAACCCAGTGAGCAGTTCTTC. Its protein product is CASSSSGTEPSEQFF.

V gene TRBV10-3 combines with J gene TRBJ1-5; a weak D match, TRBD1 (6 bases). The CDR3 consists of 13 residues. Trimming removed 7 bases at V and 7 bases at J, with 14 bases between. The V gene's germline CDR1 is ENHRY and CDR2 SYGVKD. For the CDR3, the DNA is TGTGCCATCACCAGGGACATCGGGCAGCCCCAGCATTTT. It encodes CAITRDIGQPQHF.